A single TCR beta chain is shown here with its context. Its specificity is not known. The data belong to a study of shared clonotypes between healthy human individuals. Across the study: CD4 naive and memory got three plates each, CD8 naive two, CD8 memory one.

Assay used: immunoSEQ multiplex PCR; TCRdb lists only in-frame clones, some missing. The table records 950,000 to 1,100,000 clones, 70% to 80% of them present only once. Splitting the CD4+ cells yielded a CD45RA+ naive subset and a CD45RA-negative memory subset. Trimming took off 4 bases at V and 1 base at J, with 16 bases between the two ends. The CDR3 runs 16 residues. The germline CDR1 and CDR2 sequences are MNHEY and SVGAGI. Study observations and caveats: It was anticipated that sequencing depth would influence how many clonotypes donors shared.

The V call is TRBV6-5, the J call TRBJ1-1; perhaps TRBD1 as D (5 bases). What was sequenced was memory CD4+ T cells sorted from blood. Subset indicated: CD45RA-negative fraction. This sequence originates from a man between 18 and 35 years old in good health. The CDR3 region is CASSSMGGDKNTEAFF. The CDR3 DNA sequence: TGTGCCAGCAGTTCCATGGGGGGGGATAAGAACACTGAAGCTTTCTTT.